Listed below are T cell receptor beta chains from one sample, sequenced in a study of T cells after posttransplantation cyclophosphamide. The protocol was immunoSEQ multiplex PCR, while the TCRdb copy is restricted to in-frame clones and leaves out a portion. The sample has about 7,300 clones, about 91% seen once; the top ten hold about 3.9%. Sequences were obtained from CD4+ T cells sorted from blood. The source of these receptors is a woman aged 45-59 years in good health and a related stem cell transplant donor. Both conserved end residues are part of each CDR3. The order of the fields is CDR3 length, J gene, D gene, clone size, V gene, CDR3 protein, CDR3 DNA. D genes are given only for firm matches. For some rows the clone size is stated as once, few or many, or as a class when expanded; others skip it.

>14|TRBJ1-1|-|once|TRBV10-2
CASSVSVLGGEAFF
TGCGCCAGCAGTGTGTCAGTGTTGGGAGGCGAAGCTTTCTTT
>17|TRBJ2-7|-|-|TRBV21-1
CASSNNTGRTLLYEQYF
TGTGCCAGCAGCAACAACACAGGTAGGACCCTACTCTACGAGCAGTACTTC
>15|TRBJ1-1|TRBD1|-|TRBV6-4
CASSREGAKNTEAFF
TGTGCCAGCAGCCGTGAGGGGGCTAAGAACACTGAAGCTTTCTTT
>14|TRBJ2-5|-|-|TRBV29-1
CSADRGARPETQYF
TGCAGCGCTGACCGGGGGGCCCGACCGGAGACCCAGTACTTC
>13|TRBJ2-1|-|-|TRBV11-3
CASSILSSDEQFF
TGTGCCAGCAGCATCCTCTCTAGCGATGAGCAGTTCTTC
>17|TRBJ2-2|TRBD1|-|TRBV4-2
CASSQGTGAQNTGELFF
TGTGCCAGCAGCCAAGGGACAGGAGCCCAAAACACCGGGGAGCTGTTTTTT
>13|TRBJ2-3|-|few|TRBV2
CASNGVGTDTQYF
TGTGCCAGCAACGGAGTCGGCACAGATACGCAGTATTTT
>13|TRBJ2-7|-|-|TRBV10-3
CATYLGGGGEQYF
TGTGCCACTTACCTGGGGGGGGGCGGGGAGCAGTACTTC
>15|TRBJ2-3|-|-|TRBV11-3
CASSWTGGGTDTQYF
TGTGCCAGCAGCTGGACCGGGGGTGGCACAGATACGCAGTATTTT
>15|TRBJ1-2|-|few|TRBV5-6
CASSLIRREGYGYTF
TGTGCCAGCAGCTTGATTCGCAGGGAGGGATACGGCTACACCTTC
>15|TRBJ2-7|TRBD2|-|TRBV28
CASRRLAGVINEQYF
TGTGCCAGCCGGCGACTAGCGGGAGTGATAAACGAGCAGTACTTC
>15|TRBJ2-7|-|-|TRBV6-6
CASSYRDTNSYEQYF
TGTGCCAGCAGTTACAGGGACACCAACTCCTACGAGCAGTACTTC
>14|TRBJ2-7|TRBD1|-|TRBV28
CASSTPGGGYEQYF
TGTGCCAGCAGTACCCCAGGGGGCGGGTACGAGCAGTACTTC
>17|TRBJ2-1|-|-|TRBV27
CASSFNAAHYIYNEQFF
TGTGCCAGCAGCTTTAATGCAGCCCACTACATCTACAATGAGCAGTTCTTC
>12|TRBJ2-1|-|once|TRBV6-1
CASSGGLNEQFF
TGTGCCAGCAGTGGGGGACTCAATGAGCAGTTCTTC
>18|TRBJ2-3|-|few|TRBV18
CASSPLSRIAENTDTQYF
TGTGCCAGCTCACCGCTTTCGAGGATAGCGGAGAACACAGATACGCAGTATTTT
>15|TRBJ1-2|-|-|TRBV7-2
CASSTQDRENYGYTF
TGTGCCAGCAGCACCCAGGACAGAGAAAACTATGGCTACACCTTC
>15|TRBJ2-3|-|-|TRBV5-1
CASSSAGASTDTQYF
TGCGCCAGCAGCTCCGCAGGGGCCAGCACAGATACGCAGTATTTT
>15|TRBJ1-2|TRBD1|-|TRBV2
CASSDPSQGPNGYTF
TGTGCCAGCAGTGATCCCTCACAGGGGCCCAATGGCTACACCTTC
>16|TRBJ1-5|-|-|TRBV11-2
CASSLDSWAQNQPQHF
TGTGCCAGCAGCTTAGATTCTTGGGCGCAAAATCAGCCCCAGCATTTT
>15|TRBJ1-1|TRBD1|-|TRBV10-3
CAINDRTGRNTEAFF
TGTGCCATCAATGACCGGACAGGGAGGAACACTGAAGCTTTCTTT
>14|TRBJ1-1|TRBD1|-|TRBV5-4
CASSRRQGGTEAFF
TGTGCCAGCAGCCGAAGACAGGGCGGCACTGAAGCTTTCTTT
>14|TRBJ2-1|-|-|TRBV9
CASSVGRAYNEQFF
TGTGCCAGCAGCGTCGGCAGGGCCTACAATGAGCAGTTCTTC
>17|TRBJ1-6|TRBD1|-|TRBV19
CASSSYRGLLDNSPLHF
TGTGCCAGTAGTTCTTACAGGGGGCTATTAGATAATTCACCCCTCCACTTT
>13|TRBJ2-7|-|-|TRBV7-7
CASSLSVGDEQYF
TGTGCTAGCAGCTTATCAGTCGGAGACGAGCAGTACTTC
>15|TRBJ1-1|TRBD1|-|TRBV18
CASSPLRTGDTEAFF
TGTGCCAGCTCACCCCTAAGGACAGGGGATACTGAAGCTTTCTTT
>14|TRBJ2-1|-|-|TRBV19
CASSRRGQNNEQFF
TGTGCCAGTAGTCGCCGCGGCCAAAACAATGAGCAGTTCTTC
>13|TRBJ2-5|-|-|TRBV6-5
CASSRTHQETQYF
TGTGCCAGCAGTCGAACACACCAAGAGACCCAGTACTTC
>14|TRBJ1-2|-|-|TRBV6-5
CASSSLSGRGGYTF
TGTGCCAGCAGTTCCCTATCAGGGAGGGGGGGCTACACCTTC
>16|TRBJ2-3|TRBD1|-|TRBV7-9
CASSFPGDRGTDTQYF
TGTGCCAGCAGCTTTCCTGGGGACAGGGGGACAGATACGCAGTATTTT
>15|TRBJ2-5|TRBD1|-|TRBV7-9
CASSLAQGASGTQYF
TGTGCCAGCAGCTTAGCGCAGGGGGCCTCAGGGACCCAGTACTTC
>20|TRBJ2-3|TRBD2|-|TRBV30
CAWSAFGLAGGTTSTDTQYF
TGTGCCTGGAGTGCGTTCGGGCTAGCGGGGGGAACTACTAGCACAGATACGCAGTATTTT
>15|TRBJ1-2|-|once|TRBV21-1
CASSKALFQFYGYTF
TGTGCCAGCAGCAAAGCGCTTTTCCAGTTCTATGGCTACACCTTC
>19|TRBJ2-7|TRBD2|-|TRBV6-1
CASSEGGPGLAGASYEQYF
TGTGCCAGCAGTGAAGGGGGTCCTGGCCTAGCGGGAGCTTCCTACGAGCAGTACTTC
>16|TRBJ1-5|TRBD1|-|TRBV7-9
CASSFGTGGWDQPQHF
TGTGCCAGCAGCTTCGGGACAGGGGGCTGGGATCAGCCCCAGCATTTT
>13|TRBJ2-7|-|once|TRBV5-1
CASSLRGNYEQYF
TGCGCCAGCAGCTTAAGGGGAAACTACGAGCAGTACTTC
>11|TRBJ1-1|-|-|TRBV30
CAWSVLNEAFF
TGTGCCTGGAGTGTCTTAAATGAAGCTTTCTTT
>16|TRBJ2-5|-|-|TRBV25-1
CASSDGVGFGLETQYF
TGTGCCAGCAGTGACGGGGTGGGATTTGGTTTGGAGACCCAGTACTTC
>14|TRBJ1-2|-|-|TRBV28
CASSLPDRSAGYTF
TGTGCCAGCAGTTTACCCGACAGGTCGGCTGGCTACACCTTC
>15|TRBJ2-1|-|-|TRBV7-3
CASSLFQLRGNEQFF
TGTGCCAGCAGCTTATTTCAACTCAGGGGCAATGAGCAGTTCTTC
>12|TRBJ2-7|-|-|TRBV30
CAWKQGTYEQYF
TGTGCCTGGAAACAGGGTACTTACGAGCAGTACTTC
>11|TRBJ1-2|TRBD1|-|TRBV11-2
CASSQQGTGTF
TGTGCCAGCAGCCAACAGGGGACGGGGACCTTC
>16|TRBJ2-7|-|-|TRBV7-4
CASSLDHTPGDYEQYF
TGTGCCAGCAGCTTAGATCACACGCCAGGGGATTACGAGCAGTACTTC
>15|TRBJ2-3|-|-|TRBV7-3
CASSLLGGNTDTQYF
TGTGCCAGCAGCTTATTGGGCGGGAACACAGATACGCAGTATTTT
>16|TRBJ1-1|-|once|TRBV11-2
CASSAPGVGRDTEAFF
TGTGCCAGCAGCGCCCCGGGGGTGGGGAGGGACACTGAAGCTTTCTTT
>17|TRBJ2-3|-|-|TRBV5-1
CASSPVVRGTVTDTQYF
TGCGCCAGCAGCCCGGTGGTAAGGGGTACGGTCACAGATACGCAGTATTTT
>13|TRBJ1-2|-|-|TRBV11-2
CASSHEGEDGYTF
TGTGCCAGCAGCCACGAAGGGGAGGATGGCTACACCTTC
>15|TRBJ2-3|-|-|TRBV9
CASRATGRGTDTQYF
TGTGCCAGCAGAGCAACAGGGCGTGGAACAGATACGCAGTATTTT
>17|TRBJ2-2|TRBD1|-|TRBV11-2
CASSPGDSSRRTGELFF
TGTGCCAGCAGCCCAGGGGACAGTTCTCGGCGAACCGGGGAGCTGTTTTTT